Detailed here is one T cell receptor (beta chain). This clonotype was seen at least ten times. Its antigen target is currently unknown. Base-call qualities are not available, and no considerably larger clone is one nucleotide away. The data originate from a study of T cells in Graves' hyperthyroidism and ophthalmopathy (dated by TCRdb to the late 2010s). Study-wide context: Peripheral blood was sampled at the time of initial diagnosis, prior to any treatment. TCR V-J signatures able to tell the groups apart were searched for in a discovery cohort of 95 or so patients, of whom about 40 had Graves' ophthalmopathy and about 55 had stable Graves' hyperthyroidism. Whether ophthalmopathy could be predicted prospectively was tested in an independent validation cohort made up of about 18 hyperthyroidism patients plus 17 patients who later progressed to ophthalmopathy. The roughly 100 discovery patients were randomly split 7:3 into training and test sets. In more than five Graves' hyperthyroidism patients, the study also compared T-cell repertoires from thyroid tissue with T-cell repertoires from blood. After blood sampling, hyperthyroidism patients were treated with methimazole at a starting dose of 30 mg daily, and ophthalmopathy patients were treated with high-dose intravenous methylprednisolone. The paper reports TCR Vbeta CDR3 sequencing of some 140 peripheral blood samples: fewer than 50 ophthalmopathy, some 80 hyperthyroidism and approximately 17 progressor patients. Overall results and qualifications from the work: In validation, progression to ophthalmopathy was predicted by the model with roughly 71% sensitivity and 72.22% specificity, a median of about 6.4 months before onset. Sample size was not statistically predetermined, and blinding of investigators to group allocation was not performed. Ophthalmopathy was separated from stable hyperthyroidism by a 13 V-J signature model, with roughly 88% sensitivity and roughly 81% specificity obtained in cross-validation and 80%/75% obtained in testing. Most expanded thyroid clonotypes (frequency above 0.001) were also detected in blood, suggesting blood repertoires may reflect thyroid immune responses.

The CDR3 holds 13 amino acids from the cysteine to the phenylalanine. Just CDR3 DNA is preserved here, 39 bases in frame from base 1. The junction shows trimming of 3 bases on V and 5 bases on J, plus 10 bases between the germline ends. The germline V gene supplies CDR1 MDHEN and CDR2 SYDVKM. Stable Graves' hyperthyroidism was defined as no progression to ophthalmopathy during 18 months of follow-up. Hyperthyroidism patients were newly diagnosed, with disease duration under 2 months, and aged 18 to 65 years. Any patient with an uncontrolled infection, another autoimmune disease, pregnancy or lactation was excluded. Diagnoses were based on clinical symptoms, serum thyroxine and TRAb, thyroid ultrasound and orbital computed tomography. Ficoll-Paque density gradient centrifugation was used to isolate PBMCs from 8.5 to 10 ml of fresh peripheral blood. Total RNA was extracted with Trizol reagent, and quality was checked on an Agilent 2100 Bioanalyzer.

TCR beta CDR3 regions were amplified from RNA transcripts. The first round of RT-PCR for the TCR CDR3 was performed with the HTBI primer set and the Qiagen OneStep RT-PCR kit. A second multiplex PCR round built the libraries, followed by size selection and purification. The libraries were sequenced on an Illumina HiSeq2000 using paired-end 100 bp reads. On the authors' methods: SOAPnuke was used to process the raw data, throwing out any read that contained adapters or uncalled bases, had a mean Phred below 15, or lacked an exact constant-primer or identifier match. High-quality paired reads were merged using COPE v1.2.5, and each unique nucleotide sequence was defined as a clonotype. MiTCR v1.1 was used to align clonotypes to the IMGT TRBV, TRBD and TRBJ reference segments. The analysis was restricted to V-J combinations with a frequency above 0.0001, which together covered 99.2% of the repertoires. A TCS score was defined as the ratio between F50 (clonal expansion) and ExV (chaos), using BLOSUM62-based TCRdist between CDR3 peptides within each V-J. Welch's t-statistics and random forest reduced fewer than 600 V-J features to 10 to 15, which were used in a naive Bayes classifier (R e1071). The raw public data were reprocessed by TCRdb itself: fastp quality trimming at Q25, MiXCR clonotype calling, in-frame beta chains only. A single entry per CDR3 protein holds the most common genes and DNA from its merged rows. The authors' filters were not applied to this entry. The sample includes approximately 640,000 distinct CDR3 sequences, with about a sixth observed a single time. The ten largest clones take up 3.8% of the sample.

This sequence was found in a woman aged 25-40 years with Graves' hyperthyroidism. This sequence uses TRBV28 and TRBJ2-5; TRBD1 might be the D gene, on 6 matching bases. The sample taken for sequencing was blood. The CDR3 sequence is CASSLDSSETQYF. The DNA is TGTGCCAGCAGTTTGGACAGCAGCGAGACCCAGTACTTC. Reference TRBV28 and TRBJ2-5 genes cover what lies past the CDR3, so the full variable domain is DVKVTQSSRYLVKRTGEKVFLECVQDMDHENMFWYRQDPGLGLRLIYFSYDVKMKEKGDIPEGYSVSREKKERFSLILESASTNQTSMYLCASSLDSSETQYFGPGTRLLVL.